A single sample gave rise to the 27 T cell receptor beta chains below, sequenced in a study of shared clonotypes between healthy human individuals. The naive CD8 population came from CD45RO-negative cells selected for CCR7, without terminally differentiated effector memory CD45RA+ cells. TCRdb's copy holds only in-frame clones and misses some; the assay was immunoSEQ multiplex PCR. The sample has nearly 2 million clones; over 85% are singletons. Sequencing was performed on naive CD8+ T cells sorted from blood. Receptor source: a man between 18 and 29 years old in good health.

The rearrangement uses TRBV27 and TRBJ2-1; tentatively, D is TRBD2 (5 bases). Trimming shortened V by 1 base and J by 12 bases, and 13 bases separated the two germline ends. The CDR3 has 13 residues. Germline loops: CDR1 MNHEY, CDR2 SMNVEV (reference sequence). Written as DNA, the CDR3 is TGTGCCAGCAGTTTATACGGAGGCCCAGGGCAGTTCTTC. This encodes CASSLYGGPGQFF.

The chain links TRBV27 to TRBJ2-7, with TRBD1 identical over 12 bases. The CDR3 is 16 residues long. Germline CDR1 is MNHEY and CDR2 is SMNVEV (reference sequence). V was clipped by 0 bases and J by 11 bases; unmatched bases: 11. In DNA form, the CDR3 reads TGTGCCAGCAGTTTATCGATGGGGACAGGGGGCTTCCGAGAGTACTTC. It encodes CASSLSMGTGGFREYF.

The DNA for the CDR3 is TGTGCCAGCAGCCCAAAACTGTCACAGGGAGGTGGCTACACCTTC. Translation: CASSPKLSQGGGYTF. The genes are TRBV5-6 and TRBJ1-2; D is possibly TRBD1 (6 bases). The CDR3 is made up of 15 amino acids. Germline V gives CDR1 SGHDT, CDR2 YYEEEE. The V end was cut by 4 bases, the J end by 7 bases, with 20 bases between.

The chain couples TRBV5-1 to TRBJ2-7; 7 nucleotides agree with TRBD1. With 4 bases clipped from V and 7 bases from J, the junction kept 14 bases outside the gene matches. Germline V lookup: CDR1 SGHRS, CDR2 YFSETQ. This CDR3 is 15 amino acids long. The CDR3 sequence: CASSLRQGISGEQYF. The CDR3 region has the DNA TGCGCCAGCAGCCTGAGACAGGGTATTTCGGGTGAGCAGTACTTC. The complete variable domain, with remaining parts taken from reference TRBV5-1 and TRBJ2-7, reads KAGVTQTPRYLIKTRGQQVTLSCSPISGHRSVSWYQQTPGQGLQFLFEYFSETQRNKGNFPGRFSGRQFSNSRSEMNVSTLELGDSALYLCASSLRQGISGEQYFGPGTRLTVT.

The CDR3 reads CASSLYLGGRIYEQYF. CDR3 sequence (DNA): TGTGCCAGCAGTTTATACCTAGGGGGGCGAATCTACGAGCAGTACTTC. The rearrangement joins TRBV28 to TRBJ2-7; either TRBD1 or TRBD2 may supply D (6 bases each). V was cut by 1 base and J by 3 bases, with 16 bases left in between. From germline, CDR1 is MDHEN and CDR2 SYDVKM. The CDR3 runs to 16 residues.

This clone was detected only once. The chain recombines TRBV2 with TRBJ2-1, with 7 bases that match TRBD2. V was clipped by 8 bases and J by 4 bases; unmatched bases: 5. The germline V gene encodes CDR1 SNHLY and CDR2 FYNNEI. This CDR3 is built from 13 residues. CDR3 residues: CASEASGYNEQFF. Here the CDR3 DNA reads TGTGCCAGCGAGGCTAGCGGATACAATGAGCAGTTCTTC.

The V call is TRBV4-3, the J call TRBJ2-3; 10 nucleotides agree with TRBD2. There are 17 residues in the CDR3. V was clipped by 0 bases and J by 2 bases; unmatched bases: 5. Germline CDR1 LGHNA, CDR2 YSLEER. CDR3 residues: CASSQDITSGDTDTQYF. The CDR3 DNA is TGCGCCAGCAGCCAAGATATCACTAGCGGGGACACAGATACGCAGTATTTT.

The V gene is TRBV4-2, the J gene TRBJ2-1; 7 bases are a match to TRBD2. Germline V gene lookup returns CDR1 LGHNA and CDR2 YNFKEQ. This CDR3 contains 15 residues. V shed 0 bases and J 3 bases; nucleotides not matched to a gene: 2. The chain's CDR3 is CASSQDGGIYNEQFF. CDR3 sequence (DNA): TGTGCCAGCAGCCAAGACGGGGGGATCTACAATGAGCAGTTCTTC.

The V gene is TRBV7-2, the J gene TRBJ2-1; 10 nucleotides align to TRBD2. V gave up 3 bases and J gave up 6 bases; unmatched junction bases: 5. CDR1 and CDR2 from the germline V gene are SGHTA and FQGNSA. This CDR3 contains 15 residues. The CDR3 loop is CASSFGLAGVNEQFF. CDR3 bases: TGTGCCAGCAGCTTTGGGCTAGCGGGGGTCAATGAGCAGTTCTTC.

The chain carries TRBV4-3 and TRBJ2-3; D unclear. This CDR3 has 11 amino acids. The germline gives CDR1 LGHNA, CDR2 YSLEER. V was cut by 8 bases and J by 4 bases, with 7 bases left in between. The DNA for the CDR3 is TGCGCCAGCGCCGGCGCAGATACGCAGTATTTT. Amino acids: CASAGADTQYF.

The rearrangement joins TRBV4-1 to TRBJ2-5, with 7 bases identical to TRBD2. There are 16 residues in the CDR3. CDR1 is MGHRA and CDR2 is YSYEKL in the germline V gene. The V and J ends lost 0 bases and 1 base, in that order; junction bases with no gene match: 5. In DNA form, the CDR3 reads TGCGCCAGCAGCCAAGATGCGGGGGATATCCAAGAGACCCAGTACTTC. Amino acid sequence: CASSQDAGDIQETQYF.

This chain joins TRBV10-2 and TRBJ1-3, with unresolved D. This CDR3 has 16 residues. V lost 3 bases to trimming and J lost 0 bases, with 12 bases between them. Germline-derived CDR1 and CDR2 are WSHSY and SAAADI. The CDR3 reads CASSDRIGPSGNTIYF. DNA for the CDR3: TGCGCCAGCAGTGATCGTATCGGACCCTCTGGAAACACCATATATTTT.

CDR3 loop: CASSIPDREFLYSNQPQHF. The CDR3 nucleotides read TGTGCCAGTAGTATTCCGGACAGGGAGTTCCTTTATAGCAATCAGCCCCAGCATTTT. The rearrangement joins TRBV19 to TRBJ1-5, with TRBD1 matching 8 bases. The V segment lost 3 bases and the J segment 0 bases; nucleotides outside the gene matches: 13. The germline CDR1 and CDR2 sequences are LNHDA and SQIVND (reference sequence). The length of the CDR3 is 19 residues.

This clone was seen a single time. The genes are TRBV27 and TRBJ2-2; 8 positions agree with TRBD1. Losses at the gene ends were 4 bases for V and 1 base for J; bases not matched to a gene: 8. Germline loops: CDR1 MNHEY, CDR2 SMNVEV (reference sequence). CDR3 length: 17 residues. The CDR3 DNA reads TGTGCCAGCAGTTATCAACAGGGGGAGGAGAACACCGGGGAGCTGTTTTTT. Its protein is CASSYQQGEENTGELFF.

The chain is built from TRBV5-1 and TRBJ2-2; D uncertain. Deletions cut 2 bases from V and 6 bases from J, with 5 bases between. CDR3 size: 12 residues. Germline V CDR1 and CDR2: SGHRS, YFSETQ. The CDR3 sequence: CASSLTPGELFF. CDR3 DNA sequence: TGCGCCAGCAGCTTAACCCCCGGGGAGCTGTTTTTT.

This clone was detected only a few times. Other DNA variants within this sample encode the same CDR3. This chain joins TRBV7-9 and TRBJ1-2; D is uncertain. Germline loops: CDR1 SEHNR, CDR2 FQNEAQ (reference sequence). V lost 0 bases, J lost 4 bases, and 6 bases lay in between. The CDR3 length is 13 residues. CDR3: CASSLAGSYGYTF. The CDR3 DNA is TGTGCCAGCAGCTTAGCGGGTAGCTATGGCTACACCTTC.

This chain uses TRBV19 with TRBJ1-1; D is uncertain. The ends were cut back, 5 bases at V and 4 bases at J, with 8 bases in the middle. The CDR3 sequence is 12 residues long. Germline V gene lookup returns CDR1 LNHDA and CDR2 SQIVND (reference sequence). In nucleotides, the CDR3 is TGTGCCAGTAGTCTTGGGAGCACTGAAGCTTTCTTT. Amino acid sequence: CASSLGSTEAFF.

This chain joins TRBV9 and TRBJ2-2; 8 positions agree with TRBD2. J gave up 3 bases and V 0 bases, and 10 bases lay outside the gene matches. The CDR3 sequence is 18 residues long. CDR1 and CDR2 from the germline V gene are SGDLS and YYNGEE. In DNA form, the CDR3 reads TGTGCCAGCAGCGTAGAAGCGGGAGTGGGGTTTTACACCGGGGAGCTGTTTTTT. It translates to CASSVEAGVGFYTGELFF.

On this clone: Other nucleotide sequences from this sample produce the same CDR3. The chain joins TRBV2 to TRBJ2-7; D gene ambiguous. Germline V CDR1 and CDR2: SNHLY, FYNNEI. The CDR3 spans 13 residues. Between the trimmed V and J ends, which lost 2 bases and 1 base, there was a span of 6 bases. CDR3 sequence (DNA): TGTGCCAGCAGTGAATCCCAATCCTACGAGCAGTACTTC. This translates into CASSESQSYEQYF.

The chain links TRBV19 to TRBJ2-6; unclear D gene. CDR3 length: 15 residues. Trimming cost V 4 bases and J 4 bases, with 11 bases left between them. The germline gives CDR1 LNHDA, CDR2 SQIVND (reference sequence). Here the CDR3 reads CASSSHSPGANVLTF. CDR3 nucleotides: TGTGCCAGTAGTAGCCATAGTCCCGGGGCCAACGTCCTGACTTTC. The full variable domain, with the rest looked up from reference TRBV19 and TRBJ2-6, is DGGITQSPKYLFRKEGQNVTLSCEQNLNHDAMYWYRQDPGQGLRLIYYSQIVNDFQKGDIAEGYSVSREKKESFPLTVTSAQKNPTAFYLCASSSHSPGANVLTFGAGSRLTVL.

The rearrangement links TRBV2 to TRBJ2-1; 10 bases align to TRBD2. This CDR3 spans 14 amino acids. The germline CDR1 and CDR2 sequences are SNHLY and FYNNEI. The ends lost 5 bases at V and 5 bases at J; junction bases unmatched: 3. CDR3 loop: CASSSLAGDNEQFF. The CDR3 nucleotides read TGTGCCAGCAGTAGTCTAGCGGGGGACAATGAGCAGTTCTTC.

This clone was detected once. CDR3 coding DNA: TGTGCCAGCAGCATACAGCCTAACTCCTACGAGCAGTACTTC. Its translation: CASSIQPNSYEQYF. The genes are TRBV5-4 and TRBJ2-7; no clear D. The CDR3 runs to 14 residues. The germline V gene encodes CDR1 SGHNT and CDR2 YYREEE (reference sequence). V was cut by 4 bases and J by 0 bases, with 11 bases left in between.

CDR3 DNA: TGTGCCAGCAATGTGGGGAGCTATGGCTACACCTTC. It encodes CASNVGSYGYTF. The chain couples TRBV5-8 to TRBJ1-2, with unresolved D. CDR3 length: 12 amino acids. Germline V gene data show CDR1 as SGHTS and CDR2 as YDEGEE. V was trimmed by 6 bases and J by 4 bases, leaving 10 bases between them.

In its sample, this clone was seen a few times. The genes are TRBV27 and TRBJ1-3; no clear D. CDR1 and CDR2 (germline): MNHEY, SMNVEV (reference sequence). Trimming cost V 5 bases and J 0 bases, with 14 bases left between them. CDR3 length: 16 amino acids. The CDR3 spells CASSPSTGNSGNTIYF. Written as DNA, the CDR3 is TGTGCCAGCAGTCCGTCCACGGGGAACTCTGGAAACACCATATATTTT.

The chain employs TRBV6-5 and TRBJ2-3, with 7 bases matching TRBD1. Germline CDR1 MNHEY, CDR2 SVGAGI. The CDR3 has 15 residues. The J segment lost 2 bases and the V segment lost 4 bases, leaving 6 bases of the junction unmatched. CDR3 DNA: TGTGCCAGCAGTTTATCGGGACAGAACACAGATACGCAGTATTTT. Translation: CASSLSGQNTDTQYF.

The chain combines TRBV2 with TRBJ2-1, with 8 bases that match TRBD2. V trimming: 1 base; J trimming: 7 bases; junction bases outside the gene matches: 6. The CDR3 sequence is 15 residues long. Germline CDR1 SNHLY, CDR2 FYNNEI. The CDR3 spells CASSEGSGSWNEQFF. CDR3 sequence (DNA): TGTGCCAGCAGTGAAGGAAGCGGGAGCTGGAATGAGCAGTTCTTC.

The chain links TRBV7-2 to TRBJ1-6; D ambiguous. CDR3 length equals 15 residues. Germline CDR1 and CDR2: SGHTA and FQGNSA. V dropped 4 bases and J dropped 5 bases, with 12 bases sitting between them. CDR3 loop: CASSSVTGNNSPLHF. For the CDR3, the DNA is TGTGCCAGCAGCTCCGTTACGGGCAATAATTCACCCCTCCACTTT.